Reported below is one T cell receptor (beta chain). Its matching antigen is unknown. Germline values: CDR1 SGDLS, CDR2 YYNGEE. Trimming took off 3 bases at V and 6 bases at J, with 12 bases between the two ends. CDR3 length equals 13 residues. This specimen comes from a study of T-cell memory formation after mild COVID-19. The overall study: TCR clusters were largely donor specific. Notes on the study in general: Later expanders leaned toward CD4+, whereas clones contracting from day 15 to 85 were balanced CD4/CD8. Still unconfirmed is whether the second-wave clones peaking on day 37 recognized SARS-CoV-2.

Barcoded TCR alpha and TCR beta cDNA libraries with UMIs came from 5'RACE using constant-segment primers. TCRdb ran MiXCR on the 5' RACE reads and lists one entry per CDR3 protein. Of roughly 170,000 distinct CDR3 sequences listed, about 22% are singletons. The V gene is TRBV9, the J gene TRBJ1-1, with no clear D. This TCR derives from an adult woman who had mild COVID-19 (a few samples of this study predate the infection). Cell type and time point are not known. The source material was PBMCs or a T cell subset sorted from them (not recorded which). CDR3 sequence: CASSASGIPEAFF. The DNA for the CDR3 is TGTGCCAGCAGCGCCTCCGGGATCCCTGAAGCTTTCTTT.